One sample yielded the 11 T cell receptor beta chains listed below, sequenced in a study of cytomegalovirus exposure and HLA in healthy donors. Primers: 60 Vbeta forward and 13 Jbeta reverse. The assay was immunoSEQ multiplex PCR, and TCRdb's table has in-frame clones only and misses some. The table for this sample gives more than 200,000 clones. Input material: PBMCs. These receptors were collected from a woman aged 30 to 39 in good health and CMV-seropositive.

This sequence joins TRBV5-1 and TRBJ1-1; a possible D gene is TRBD1 (6 bases). The CDR3 is 14 amino acids. Germline lookup yields CDR1 SGHRS and CDR2 YFSETQ. V gave up 4 bases and J gave up 4 bases, with 14 bases separating them. CDR3 region: CASSGYQGTTEAFF. For the CDR3, the DNA is TGCGCCAGCAGCGGATACCAGGGGACCACTGAAGCTTTCTTT.

The genes are TRBV2 and TRBJ1-6, with unresolved D. CDR3 length: 14 amino acids. Trimming took off 6 bases at V and 5 bases at J, with 11 bases between the two ends. Germline V gives CDR1 SNHLY, CDR2 FYNNEI. The CDR3 reads CASRLAVDNSPLHF. CDR3 sequence (DNA): TGTGCCAGCAGGTTGGCAGTGGATAATTCACCCCTCCACTTT. The full variable domain, with the rest looked up from reference TRBV2 and TRBJ1-6, is EPEVTQTPSHQVTQMGQEVILRCVPISNHLYFYWYRQILGQKVEFLVSFYNNEISEKSEIFDDQFSVERPDGSNFTLKIRSTKLEDSAMYFCASRLAVDNSPLHFGNGTRLTVT.

This chain links TRBV6-5 with TRBJ1-2, with D tentatively TRBD1 (6 bases). The germline gives CDR1 MNHEY, CDR2 SVGAGI. The V gene lost 4 bases and the J gene lost 4 bases, with 13 bases spanning the gap. CDR3 size: 14 residues. CDR3 DNA: TGTGCCAGCAGTTCGAGCAGGGACACCTATGGCTACACCTTC. Translated, it gives CASSSSRDTYGYTF.

V usage is TRBV5-1 and J usage is TRBJ2-1; D gene unclear. The CDR3 has 13 amino acids. Trimming took off 0 bases at V and 9 bases at J, with 10 bases between the two ends. From germline, CDR1 is SGHRS and CDR2 YFSETQ. The CDR3: CASSLVKRLEQFF. For the CDR3, the DNA is TGCGCCAGCAGCTTGGTGAAGAGACTTGAGCAGTTCTTC.

The rearrangement joins TRBV7-2 to TRBJ1-1, with D possibly matching TRBD1 (6 bases). The germline gives CDR1 SGHTA, CDR2 FQGNSA. The CDR3 loop spans 15 amino acids. V was clipped by 5 bases and J by 4 bases, with 17 bases between them. This CDR3 is CASSTLQGWGTEAFF. CDR3 bases: TGTGCCAGCAGCACATTACAGGGTTGGGGCACTGAAGCTTTCTTT.

The CDR3: CASSRDRLENEQFF. In DNA, the CDR3 is TGCGCCAGCAGCCGGGACAGGTTAGAGAATGAGCAGTTCTTC. The chain recombines TRBV5-1 with TRBJ2-1; 8 nucleotides align to TRBD1. The V segment lost 4 bases and the J segment 7 bases; nucleotides outside the gene matches: 7. CDR3 size: 14 residues. CDR1 is SGHRS and CDR2 is YFSETQ in the germline V gene.

The chain has TRBV2 and TRBJ2-7, with D possibly matching TRBD1 (5 bases). The CDR3 has 13 residues. Germline V gives CDR1 SNHLY, CDR2 FYNNEI. V dropped 6 bases and J dropped 1 base, with 10 bases sitting between them. The CDR3 loop is CASRVQGSYEQYF. The CDR3 DNA reads TGTGCCAGCAGGGTCCAGGGTTCCTACGAGCAGTACTTC.

The V and J genes are TRBV4-3 and TRBJ1-1; 8 bases align to TRBD1. V shed 4 bases and J 5 bases; nucleotides not matched to a gene: 15. Germline assignment: CDR1 LGHNA and CDR2 YSLEER. This CDR3 contains 17 residues. The CDR3 DNA reads TGCGCCAGCAGCCCAAACATTGTTCAGGGGGCAAGGACTGAAGCTTTCTTT. Translated, it gives CASSPNIVQGARTEAFF.

The chain links TRBV29-1 to TRBJ2-1, with 7 bases fitting TRBD2. The V gene's germline CDR1 is SQVTM and CDR2 ANQGSEA. V lost 4 bases to trimming and J lost 5 bases; unmatched junction nucleotides: 14. CDR3 length: 16 amino acids. The CDR3 here is CSVVGGELTPNNEQFF. CDR3 DNA: TGCAGCGTTGTTGGGGGGGAGTTAACGCCCAACAATGAGCAGTTCTTC.

The chain joins TRBV6-5 to TRBJ1-1, with D tentatively TRBD1 (5 bases). The length of the CDR3 is 15 residues. Trimming cost V 8 bases and J 1 base, with 17 bases left between them. Germline V lookup: CDR1 MNHEY, CDR2 SVGAGI. CDR3 sequence: CASGTRQSSNTEAFF. CDR3 DNA sequence: TGTGCCAGCGGTACCCGACAGTCCTCGAACACTGAAGCTTTCTTT.

The chain has TRBV6-1 and TRBJ1-2, with D maybe TRBD1 (6 bases). Germline V CDR1 and CDR2: MNHNS, SASEGT. V gave up 7 bases and J gave up 4 bases, with 19 bases separating them. The CDR3 has 15 residues. The CDR3 sequence is CASTQQGNAIYGYTF. In nucleotides, the CDR3 is TGTGCCAGCACCCAACAGGGTAACGCTATCTATGGCTACACCTTC.